A single sample is the source of the 25 T cell receptor beta chains below, sequenced in a study of T cell clonotyping in hematopoietic cell transplantation. Method: immunoSEQ multiplex PCR; TCRdb's copy keeps in-frame clones and lacks some. The table has 15,000 or so clones, over 75% seen once. Sequencing was performed on PBMCs, taken 100 days after allogeneic stem cell transplant. These receptors originate from a male patient aged 45-60 years who had an allogeneic stem cell transplant from an unrelated donor, so T cells may come from the graft donor. Some clones in this sample may be carry-over from other donors' samples.

The CDR3 region is CASSQVNNTGELFF. The DNA for the CDR3 is TGCGCCAGCAGTCAAGTCAATAACACCGGGGAGCTGTTTTTT. V usage is TRBV23-1 and J usage is TRBJ2-2, with D unclear. TRBV23-1 is placed among ORFs of uncertain function. This CDR3 is built from 14 residues. The V gene lost 2 bases and the J gene lost 2 bases, with 6 bases spanning the gap.

The gene calls are TRBV30 and TRBJ2-1, with D perhaps being TRBD1 or TRBD2 (5 bases each). Germline values: CDR1 GTSNPN, CDR2 SVGIG (reference sequence). The CDR3 is 15 residues long. V dropped 1 base and J dropped 5 bases, with 15 bases sitting between them. CDR3 coding DNA: TGTGCCTGGAGTGGAAGTCTGGGGACCCACAATGAGCAGTTCTTC. This encodes CAWSGSLGTHNEQFF.

The rearrangement joins TRBV6-1 to TRBJ1-4; D is unresolved. CDR1 is MNHNS and CDR2 is SASEGT in the germline V gene. V was trimmed by 1 base and J by 4 bases, leaving 7 bases between them. The CDR3 sequence is 14 residues long. CDR3 loop: CASSEVGYNEKLFF. The DNA of the CDR3 is TGTGCCAGCAGTGAAGTGGGGTATAATGAAAAACTGTTTTTT.

The rearrangement uses TRBV11-2 and TRBJ1-1, with D hard to call. The V gene's germline CDR1 is SGHAT and CDR2 FQNNGV. This CDR3 has 13 residues. Trimming pared 3 bases from V and 3 bases from J, leaving 8 bases between. CDR3 sequence reads: CASSFSEYTEAFF. The CDR3 nucleotides read TGTGCCAGCAGCTTCTCAGAGTACACTGAAGCTTTCTTT.

The J gene is TRBJ1-2, the V gene TRBV6-5, with D hard to call. Germline CDR1 is MNHEY and CDR2 is SVGAGI. Trimming removed 5 bases at V and 7 bases at J, with 14 bases between. CDR3 length equals 13 residues. The CDR3 is CASSPAYFRGYTF. CDR3 in DNA: TGTGCCAGCAGTCCAGCTTACTTCCGTGGCTACACCTTC.

V usage is TRBV5-1 and J usage is TRBJ2-2, with 10 bases that match TRBD2. CDR1 is SGHRS and CDR2 is YFSETQ in the germline V gene. The J segment lost 2 bases and the V segment lost 4 bases, leaving 8 bases of the junction unmatched. The CDR3 spans 17 residues. CDR3 coding DNA: TGCGCCAGCAGCCCCGACCCTAGCGGGGGTAACACCGGGGAGCTGTTTTTT. This translates into CASSPDPSGGNTGELFF. The full variable domain, in which reference TRBV5-1 and TRBJ2-2 provide the parts outside the CDR3, is KAGVTQTPRYLIKTRGQQVTLSCSPISGHRSVSWYQQTPGQGLQFLFEYFSETQRNKGNFPGRFSGRQFSNSRSEMNVSTLELGDSALYLCASSPDPSGGNTGELFFGEGSRLTVL.

The DNA of the CDR3 is TGTGCCAGCAGTGAAGACAGGGGGGACACAGATACGCAGTATTTT. Its protein product is CASSEDRGDTDTQYF. The genes are TRBV2 and TRBJ2-3; 8 bases agree with TRBD1. There are 15 residues in the CDR3. V gave up 1 base and J gave up 2 bases; unmatched junction bases: 2. Germline-derived CDR1 and CDR2 are SNHLY and FYNNEI. The whole variable domain, remainder taken from reference TRBV2 and TRBJ2-3, is EPEVTQTPSHQVTQMGQEVILRCVPISNHLYFYWYRQILGQKVEFLVSFYNNEISEKSEIFDDQFSVERPDGSNFTLKIRSTKLEDSAMYFCASSEDRGDTDTQYFGPGTRLTVL.

The chain couples TRBV15 to TRBJ2-7; no definite D call. Germline V gene data show CDR1 as LNHNV and CDR2 as YYDKDF (reference sequence). Trimming cost V 4 bases and J 4 bases, with 17 bases left between them. The CDR3 is made up of 15 amino acids. In nucleotides, the CDR3 is TGTGCCACCAGCACCGAACTGGCAGGCTCTTACGAGCAGTACTTC. It translates to CATSTELAGSYEQYF.

The rearrangement uses TRBV5-1 and TRBJ2-7; TRBD2 is a possible D gene (7 bases). Trimming removed 4 bases from V and 6 bases from J, with 17 bases in between. Germline loops: CDR1 SGHRS, CDR2 YFSETQ. This CDR3 has 14 residues. The DNA for the CDR3 is TGCGCCAGCAGCCCCGCTTGGGGGGGCGGCGAGCAGTACTTC. Translated: CASSPAWGGGEQYF. Complete variable domain (other parts from reference TRBV5-1 and TRBJ2-7): KAGVTQTPRYLIKTRGQQVTLSCSPISGHRSVSWYQQTPGQGLQFLFEYFSETQRNKGNFPGRFSGRQFSNSRSEMNVSTLELGDSALYLCASSPAWGGGEQYFGPGTRLTVT.

This chain links TRBV6-1 with TRBJ2-5; 7 nucleotides align to TRBD1. The ends lost 4 bases at V and 5 bases at J; junction bases unmatched: 7. This CDR3 contains 14 residues. Germline V gene lookup returns CDR1 MNHNS and CDR2 SASEGT. The CDR3: CASSVQGKVETQYF. As DNA, the CDR3 is TGTGCCAGCAGTGTACAGGGGAAAGTGGAGACCCAGTACTTC.

This clone was seen a single time. The CDR3 here is CASSLGDSNTYEQYF. Written as DNA, the CDR3 is TGTGCCAGCAGCTTAGGGGACAGCAATACCTACGAGCAGTACTTC. This rearrangement joins TRBV7-9 to TRBJ2-7; 7 bases agree with TRBD1. Losses at the gene ends were 1 base for V and 2 bases for J; bases not matched to a gene: 5. The CDR3 contains 15 residues. Looked up from germline, CDR1 is SEHNR and CDR2 is FQNEAQ (reference sequence).

The CDR3 spells CASSLVAGGPGGELFF. DNA of the CDR3: TGTGCCAGCAGCTTAGTAGCGGGAGGGCCCGGCGGGGAGCTGTTTTTT. V and J are TRBV5-4 and TRBJ2-2; 11 bases line up with TRBD2. The junction had 7 bases not matched to a gene; V was cut back by 2 bases and J by 7 bases. The germline gives CDR1 SGHNT, CDR2 YYREEE (reference sequence). This CDR3 spans 16 amino acids.

This clone was found once. This chain connects TRBV10-1 to TRBJ1-5; D might be TRBD1 (5 bases). Trimming left V 6 bases short and J 0 bases short, with 21 bases between. The V gene's germline CDR1 is WNHNN and CDR2 SYGVQD (reference sequence). The CDR3 is made up of 18 amino acids. DNA of the CDR3: TGCGCCAGCAGCGCGGGACCAGACTCCGCTTATAGCAATCAGCCCCAGCATTTT. Its protein is CASSAGPDSAYSNQPQHF.

The rearrangement joins TRBV15 to TRBJ1-1, with 7 positions matching TRBD1. This CDR3 has 14 residues. Germline V gene sequence: CDR1 LNHNV, CDR2 YYDKDF (reference sequence). With V trimmed by 4 bases and J by 6 bases, 8 bases remained unmatched. The CDR3 DNA reads as TGTGCCACCAGCACGACCGACAGGGTGCCTGAAGCTTTCTTT. This codes for CATSTTDRVPEAFF.

This chain uses TRBV11-2 with TRBJ2-7, with 7 bases lining up with TRBD2. Germline CDR1 is SGHAT and CDR2 is FQNNGV. The J segment lost 2 bases and the V segment lost 4 bases, leaving 8 bases of the junction unmatched. This CDR3 has 15 amino acids. Written as DNA, the CDR3 is TGTGCCAGCAGCTACTTAGCGGGTTCAACCTACGAGCAGTACTTC. This encodes CASSYLAGSTYEQYF.

The rearrangement uses TRBV19 and TRBJ2-3; D not certain. V gave up 6 bases and J gave up 0 bases, with 7 bases separating them. Germline V lookup: CDR1 LNHDA, CDR2 SQIVND (reference sequence). The CDR3 extends over 13 amino acids. The CDR3, as DNA: TGTGCCAGTAGGTTTGTTAGCACAGATACGCAGTATTTT. As protein: CASRFVSTDTQYF.

This chain connects TRBV15 to TRBJ1-5, with D unresolved. CDR1 and CDR2 from the germline V gene are LNHNV and YYDKDF (reference sequence). V lost 3 bases and J 5 bases, leaving 11 bases between the germline ends. The CDR3 length is 14 residues. CDR3 bases: TGTGCCACCAGCAGGGGAGGGTTAGATCAGCCCCAGCATTTT. This sequence encodes CATSRGGLDQPQHF.

A few counts support this clone. The gene calls are TRBV30 and TRBJ2-1; 9 positions match TRBD2. The ends lost 4 bases at V and 9 bases at J; junction bases unmatched: 13. This CDR3 comprises 15 residues. In germline, CDR1 is GTSNPN, CDR2 SVGIG (reference sequence). The DNA for the CDR3 is TGTGCCTGGACCTCTGGGATTAGCGGGGGAGGTGAGCAGTTCTTC. Protein product: CAWTSGISGGGEQFF. The full variable domain, in which reference TRBV30 and TRBJ2-1 provide the parts outside the CDR3, is SQTIHQWPATLVQPVGSPLSLECTVEGTSNPNLYWYRQAAGRGLQLLFYSVGIGQISSEVPQNLSASRPQDRQFILSSKKLLLSDSGFYLCAWTSGISGGGEQFFGPGTRLTVL.

The chain has TRBV4-1 and TRBJ1-3; possibly TRBD1 for D (5 bases). The CDR3 is 17 residues long. Trimming cost V 4 bases and J 4 bases, with 20 bases left between them. The germline gives CDR1 MGHRA, CDR2 YSYEKL. DNA of the CDR3: TGCGCCAGCAGCCGATCTGGTTCGGGGGGTTCAGGAAACACCATATATTTT. Encoded protein: CASSRSGSGGSGNTIYF.

The chain has TRBV5-1 and TRBJ2-7; D may be TRBD1 or TRBD2 (6 bases each). CDR1 and CDR2 (germline): SGHRS, YFSETQ. The CDR3 length is 14 residues. With 1 base removed from V and 2 bases from J, the gap between germline ends came to 10 bases. This CDR3 is CASSLLGGTYEQYF. Here the CDR3 DNA reads TGCGCCAGCAGCTTGTTGGGGGGCACCTACGAGCAGTACTTC.

The sample holds one count of this clone. The CDR3 here is CASSFLGQGGNQPQHF. For the CDR3, the DNA is TGTGCCAGCAGTTTCCTGGGACAGGGAGGCAATCAGCCCCAGCATTTT. The chain links TRBV5-6 to TRBJ1-5; 9 bases are a match to TRBD1. The V segment lost 5 bases and the J segment 2 bases; nucleotides outside the gene matches: 8. Germline values: CDR1 SGHDT, CDR2 YYEEEE. This CDR3 contains 16 residues. Together with reference TRBV5-6 and TRBJ1-5, the CDR3 gives the full variable domain: DAGVTQSPTHLIKTRGQQVTLRCSPKSGHDTVSWYQQALGQGPQFIFQYYEEEERQRGNFPDRFSGHQFPNYSSELNVNALLLGDSALYLCASSFLGQGGNQPQHFGDGTRLSIL.

The chain is built from TRBV2 and TRBJ1-2; 8 nucleotides match TRBD1. CDR1 and CDR2 from the germline V gene are SNHLY and FYNNEI. The CDR3 spans 12 residues. V was clipped by 4 bases and J by 7 bases; unmatched bases: 2. The CDR3 loop is CASSGTGFGYTF. The CDR3 bases are TGTGCCAGCAGTGGGACAGGGTTTGGCTACACCTTC.

The chain uses TRBV9 and TRBJ2-5; 9 bases fit TRBD2. With V trimmed by 4 bases and J by 4 bases, 11 bases remained unmatched. The CDR3 has 16 residues. Germline V gene sequence: CDR1 SGDLS, CDR2 YYNGEE. The CDR3 loop reads CASSFLRGGGVETQYF. The CDR3 DNA follows: TGTGCCAGCAGCTTCCTCAGAGGCGGGGGGGTAGAGACCCAGTACTTC.

The V call is TRBV5-6, the J call TRBJ1-1; D gene uncertain. Germline assignment: CDR1 SGHDT and CDR2 YYEEEE. The CDR3 runs 12 residues. V lost 2 bases and J 7 bases, leaving 9 bases between the germline ends. CDR3 residues: CASSLEAGEAFF. The DNA for the CDR3 is TGTGCCAGCAGCTTAGAAGCGGGTGAAGCTTTCTTT.

This chain connects TRBV4-2 to TRBJ2-5; 9 bases fit TRBD2. Trimming at V came to 1 base and at J to 3 bases, leaving 3 bases not matched to a gene. The germline gives CDR1 LGHNA, CDR2 YNFKEQ. There are 15 residues in the CDR3. The CDR3, as DNA: TGTGCCAGCAGCCAAGTGCCTAGCGGGGAAGAGACCCAGTACTTC. It codes for CASSQVPSGEETQYF.